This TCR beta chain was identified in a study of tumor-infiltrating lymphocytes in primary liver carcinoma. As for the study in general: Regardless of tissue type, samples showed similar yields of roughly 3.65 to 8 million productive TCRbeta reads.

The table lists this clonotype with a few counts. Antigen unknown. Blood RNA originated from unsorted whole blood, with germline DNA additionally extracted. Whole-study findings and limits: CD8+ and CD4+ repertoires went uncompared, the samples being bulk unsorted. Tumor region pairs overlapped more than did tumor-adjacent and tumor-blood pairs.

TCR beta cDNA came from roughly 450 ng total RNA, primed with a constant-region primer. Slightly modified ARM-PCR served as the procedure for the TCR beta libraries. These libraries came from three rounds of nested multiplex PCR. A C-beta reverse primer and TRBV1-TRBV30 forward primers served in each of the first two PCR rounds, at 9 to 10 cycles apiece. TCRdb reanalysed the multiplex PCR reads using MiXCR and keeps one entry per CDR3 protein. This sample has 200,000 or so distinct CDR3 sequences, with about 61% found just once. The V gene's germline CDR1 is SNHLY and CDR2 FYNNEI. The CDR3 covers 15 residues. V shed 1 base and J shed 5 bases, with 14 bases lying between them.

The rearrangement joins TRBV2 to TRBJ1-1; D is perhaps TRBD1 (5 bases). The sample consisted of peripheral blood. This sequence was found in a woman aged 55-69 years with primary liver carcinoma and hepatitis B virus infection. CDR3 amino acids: CASSEDTGRRTEAFF. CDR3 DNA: TGTGCCAGCAGTGAAGATACGGGACGTAGGACTGAAGCTTTCTTT.